The rows below give T cell receptor beta chains drawn from one sample of a study of CD8+CD57+ T cells in acquired aplastic anemia. TCRdb ran MiXCR on the reads and lists one entry per CDR3 protein. The table has about 180,000 distinct CDR3 sequences, roughly 63% seen once. What was sequenced was sorted CD4+, CD8+, or CD8+CD57+ T cells (not recorded which) from PBMCs. These receptors all come from a human donor with aplastic anemia. Each CDR3 is given with its conserved first and last residue. D genes are given only for firm matches. A clone size is listed for some rows: how often the clone was seen (once, few, many), or a class if it is expanded.

many	TRBV4-1	TRBD2	TRBJ2-5	TGCGCCAGCAGCCAAGTCTGGGCAGGACTAGATCAAGAGACCCAGTACTTC	CASSQVWAGLDQETQYF
.	TRBV2	TRBD1	TRBJ1-5	TGTGCCAGCAAGACAGGGGACGGGTCCTACGAGCATTTT	CASKTGDGSYEHF
.	TRBV10-2	.	TRBJ1-2	TGCGCCAGCAGTTACAGGGACGGCTACACCTTC	CASSYRDGYTF
.	TRBV4-1	TRBD2	TRBJ2-7	TGCGCCAGCGGCCCCATCCGCGGGGAGGGGAGCGACGAGCAGTACTTC	CASGPIRGEGSDEQYF
once	TRBV7-9	TRBD1	TRBJ2-5	TGTGCCAGCCGGGACAGGACAGGACAGGGACGAGACTATTACAATGAGACCCAGTACTTC	CASRDRTGQGRDYYNETQYF
.	TRBV5-4	TRBD2	TRBJ2-7	TGCGCCAGCAGTCAGCGGGGGGGGCCCCCGAGTGACGGCGAGCAGTACTTC	CASSQRGGPPSDGEQYF
few	TRBV28	.	TRBJ2-1	TGTGCCAGCAGTTTATTGCTAGACTCCTACAATGAGCAGTTCTTC	CASSLLLDSYNEQFF
few	TRBV11-2	TRBD2	TRBJ2-3	TGTGCCAGCAGCTTAGATATGGTAGCGGGGGGGCCGGGAGATACGCAGTATTTT	CASSLDMVAGGPGDTQYF
.	TRBV20-1	TRBD2	TRBJ2-2	TGCAGTGCTATATCGTCTAGCGGGGGCACCGGGGAGCTGTTTTTT	CSAISSSGGTGELFF
.	TRBV7-4	TRBD1	TRBJ2-7	TGTGCCAGCAGCTTCAGGACAGGGGATTGCGAGCAGTACTTC	CASSFRTGDCEQYF
once	TRBV7-9	.	TRBJ1-2	TGTGCCAGCAGCTCAGCTACGGGGCCAAGAGGGGACTATGGCTACACCTTC	CASSSATGPRGDYGYTF
few	TRBV18	.	TRBJ2-1	TGTGCCAGCTCACCAGCCAGGGGGGGGTTTAATGAGCAGTTCTTC	CASSPARGGFNEQFF
once	TRBV20-1	TRBD1	TRBJ1-2	TGCAGTGCCCGCGGGACAGGGAGCGGCTACACCTTC	CSARGTGSGYTF
few	TRBV24-1	.	TRBJ2-5	TGTGCCACCAGTGACTCCGCCGGGGAGACCCAGTACTTC	CATSDSAGETQYF
.	TRBV5-1	TRBD2	TRBJ2-1	TGCGCCAGCAGCTTTAGCGGGGGCTCCAATGAGCAGTTCTTC	CASSFSGGSNEQFF
.	TRBV5-6	TRBD1	TRBJ1-5	TGTGCCAGCAGCGCGGACAGGAATCAGCCCCAGCATTTT	CASSADRNQPQHF
.	TRBV19	.	TRBJ2-1	TGTGCCAGTAGTATCACGGGGACCTCCGCCAATGAGCAGTTCTTC	CASSITGTSANEQFF
many	TRBV5-6	.	TRBJ2-7	TGTGCCAGCAGCGACCTCTACGAGCAGTACTTC	CASSDLYEQYF
.	TRBV20-1	TRBD1	TRBJ2-3	TGCAGTGCTAGAGATCGGAGGAAGGGGGCTGGGGATACGCAGTATTTT	CSARDRRKGAGDTQYF
.	TRBV9	TRBD1	TRBJ1-2	TGTGCCAGCAGCCCTCCCCCCGGGACAGGGAGTACCTACACCTTC	CASSPPPGTGSTYTF
.	TRBV18	.	TRBJ2-3	TGTGCCAGCTCACCACCTTTAGGGGACTTCCCAGATACGCAGTATTTT	CASSPPLGDFPDTQYF
.	TRBV5-5	.	TRBJ1-6	TGTGCCAGCAGATGGGACGGCCATTCACCCCTCCACTTT	CASRWDGHSPLHF
.	TRBV20-1	.	TRBJ2-3	TGCAGTGCCCCCTGGGGAGATACGCAGTATTTT	CSAPWGDTQYF
.	TRBV29-1	.	TRBJ1-5	TGCAGTGCTAGCGCCAGCGGGGCCCCATGGAATCAGCCCCAGCATTTT	CSASASGAPWNQPQHF
.	TRBV9	.	TRBJ1-2	TGTGCCAGCAGCGTAGCAGAGGGTGGCTATGGCTACACCTTC	CASSVAEGGYGYTF
.	TRBV2	.	TRBJ1-1	TGTGCCAGCAGTGAAGAAGGGGGGCGAGCTGAAGCTTTCTTT	CASSEEGGRAEAFF
.	TRBV7-9	.	TRBJ1-2	TGTGCCAGCAGCTTAAGGGACACCCGGGGCTACACCTTC	CASSLRDTRGYTF
.	TRBV7-2	TRBD2	TRBJ2-5	TGTGCCAGCAGCTTAGGGTTAACTAGCGGGAGCAGGGAGACCCAGTACTTC	CASSLGLTSGSRETQYF
many	TRBV29-1	.	TRBJ2-7	TGCAGCGTTGAAGATAGGAGCCTCAACTACGAGCAGTACTTC	CSVEDRSLNYEQYF
.	TRBV10-3	TRBD1	TRBJ2-7	TGTGCCATCAGTGCGACAGGGGGACAGGGCGAGCAGTACTTC	CAISATGGQGEQYF
few	TRBV20-1	TRBD1	TRBJ2-7	TGCAGTTCAGACAGGGGCTATGGCGGGGAGCAGTACTTC	CSSDRGYGGEQYF
.	TRBV7-3	TRBD1	TRBJ1-2	TGTGCCAGCAGCTTGGTTCCGGGACAGGGGAAAGGCTACACCTTC	CASSLVPGQGKGYTF
.	TRBV29-1	.	TRBJ2-3	TGCAGCGGGAGGATTAGGGCAGATACGCAGTATTTT	CSGRIRADTQYF
.	TRBV7-8	.	TRBJ2-1	TGTGCCAGCAGCTTGGAGGTTGGAGGGAATGAGCAGTTCTTC	CASSLEVGGNEQFF
many	TRBV4-1	.	TRBJ2-7	TGCGCCAGCAGCCAAGAGACCGGGGGCTCCTACGAGCAGTACTTC	CASSQETGGSYEQYF
.	TRBV9	.	TRBJ2-1	TGTGCCAGCAGCGTAAGTGGGGCCCCGCACAATGAGCAGTTCTTC	CASSVSGAPHNEQFF
few	TRBV10-3	.	TRBJ2-7	TGTGCCATCAGTGGGACTTCTTTCGAGCAGTACTTC	CAISGTSFEQYF
.	TRBV7-2	TRBD1	TRBJ1-2	TGTGCCAGCAGCTCAAGACAGGGGAGTTTTAGCTATGGCTACACCTTC	CASSSRQGSFSYGYTF
few	TRBV7-8	.	TRBJ1-1	TGTGCCAGCAGCTTAGAGGGGGGCCCGAACACTGAAGCTTTCTTT	CASSLEGGPNTEAFF
once	TRBV9	TRBD2	TRBJ2-3	TGTGCCAGCAGCGAGACCCCCGAACCGGGACTAGCGGGGGGGCCGGTAGATACGCAGTATTTT	CASSETPEPGLAGGPVDTQYF
.	TRBV29-1	.	TRBJ1-1	TGCAGCGTCGACCCTACTGCCCTAGCTTTCTTT	CSVDPTALAFF
.	TRBV7-9	TRBD2	TRBJ2-7	TGTGCCAGCAGCTTGCCGGGACTAGCAGGGTACGAGCAGTACTTC	CASSLPGLAGYEQYF
.	TRBV24-1	.	TRBJ2-3	TGTGCCACCAGTGATCCTCCCTTGGATACGCAGTATTTT	CATSDPPLDTQYF
.	TRBV20-1	TRBD1	TRBJ2-7	TGCAGTGCCTCAAGGGGACAGACAGCCTACGAGCAGTACTTC	CSASRGQTAYEQYF
.	TRBV10-1	TRBD1	TRBJ2-1	TGCGCCAGCAGACAGGGGATTTACAATGAGCAGTTCTTC	CASRQGIYNEQFF
.	TRBV7-2	TRBD2	TRBJ2-1	TGTGCCAGCAGCTTCACTAGCGGGGGGGGGGATGAGCAGTTCTTC	CASSFTSGGGDEQFF
.	TRBV19	TRBD2	TRBJ2-1	TGTGCCAGTAGTCAGCCCAGCGGGGGGGTAGATGAGCAGTTCTTC	CASSQPSGGVDEQFF
.	TRBV10-1	.	TRBJ2-7	TGCGGCTCCTACGAGCAGTACTTC	CGSYEQYF
few	TRBV6-5	TRBD1	TRBJ1-1	TGTGCCAGCAGCGCAGAACCCGGGACAGGGGGTGATGAAGCTTTCTTT	CASSAEPGTGGDEAFF
few	TRBV7-9	.	TRBJ2-1	TGTGCCAGCAGCTTAATGGGTACTGGCTCCTACAATGAGCAGTTCTTC	CASSLMGTGSYNEQFF
.	TRBV19	.	TRBJ1-2	TGTGCCAGTAGTATCGGGTCTGGCGGTTACTCCTTC	CASSIGSGGYSF
many	TRBV11-2	.	TRBJ2-1	TGTGCCAGCAGCTCGTCGGGACTCTTCAATGAGCAGTTCTTC	CASSSSGLFNEQFF
.	TRBV10-3	TRBD2	TRBJ2-7	TGTGCCATCAGAGTAGCGGGAGTGGGGGAGCAGTACTTC	CAIRVAGVGEQYF